This entry lists 20 T cell receptor beta chains sequenced from one sample in a study of T cells in Graves' hyperthyroidism and ophthalmopathy. The CDR3 regions of TCR beta were amplified from RNA transcripts. The TCR CDR3 was amplified in a first-round RT-PCR using the HTBI primer set. TCRdb fed the multiplex PCR reads into MiXCR, producing one record per CDR3 protein. This repertoire shows about 550,000 distinct CDR3 sequences, less than 25% found once; its top ten account for approximately 25%. What was sequenced was blood. Source of these receptors: a man younger than 35 with Graves' hyperthyroidism.

In its sample, this clonotype was seen many times. V is TRBV9 and J is TRBJ1-2; no clear D. The CDR3 totals 13 residues. V was pared by 5 bases and J by 0 bases, with 8 bases between. Germline assignment: CDR1 SGDLS and CDR2 YYNGEE. CDR3 protein: CASRGITNYGYTF. CDR3 DNA sequence: TGTGCCAGCAGAGGAATAACTAACTATGGCTACACCTTC.

The table lists this clonotype with a few counts. Possible read error: a much larger clone is one base away. V usage is TRBV28 and J usage is TRBJ2-7; 9 bases agree with TRBD1. The CDR3 has 16 amino acids. Germline loops: CDR1 MDHEN, CDR2 SYDVKM. The CDR3 coding sequence is TGTGTCAGCAGTTCTTCCGGGACAGGGAGCTCCTACGAGCAGTACTTC. It is translated as CVSSSSGTGSSYEQYF.

This clonotype is a singleton in its sample. The chain is built from TRBV12-3 or TRBV12-4 and TRBJ2-2; D possibly corresponds to TRBD2 (6 bases). V dropped 6 bases and J dropped 14 bases, with 22 bases sitting between them. The CDR3 sequence is 14 residues long. The CDR3 DNA reads as TGTGCCAGCAGGCCGACAGAGAACACCGGGGGTCTGTTTTTT. Translated, it gives CASRPTENTGGLFF.

This clonotype was found many times. V usage is TRBV9 and J usage is TRBJ1-1, with TRBD1 as a possible D gene (5 bases). This CDR3 is 14 amino acids long. V lost 0 bases, J lost 5 bases, and 11 bases lay in between. Germline-derived CDR1 and CDR2 are SGDLS and YYNGEE. The CDR3 sequence: CASSVAWDGTEAFF. DNA for the CDR3: TGTGCCAGCAGCGTAGCTTGGGACGGAACTGAAGCTTTCTTT.

This chain connects TRBV11-1 to TRBJ2-4; 8 bases line up with TRBD2. This CDR3 spans 19 amino acids. The germline CDR1 and CDR2 sequences are SGHAT and FQDESV (reference sequence). With V trimmed by 2 bases and J by 0 bases, 12 bases remained unmatched. The CDR3 loop is CASSLIPLAGGLAKNIQYF. Written as DNA, the CDR3 is TGTGCCAGCAGCTTAATCCCTCTGGCGGGGGGACTAGCCAAAAACATTCAGTACTTC.

This clonotype was recorded at least ten times. V and J are TRBV2 and TRBJ1-2; D gene ambiguous. Trimming cost V 3 bases and J 7 bases, with 6 bases left between them. Germline assignment: CDR1 SNHLY and CDR2 FYNNEI. This CDR3 has 11 amino acids. The DNA of the CDR3 is TGTGCCAGCAGTGACCTGAGTGGCTACACCTTC. It is translated as CASSDLSGYTF.

This clonotype has ten or more counts. The chain couples TRBV28 to TRBJ1-1; the D is unclear. Trimming left V 4 bases short and J 4 bases short, with 16 bases between. Germline V gives CDR1 MDHEN, CDR2 SYDVKM. The CDR3 runs to 15 residues. The CDR3 sequence is CASSSDLGRSTEAFF. In DNA, the CDR3 is TGTGCCAGCAGTTCGGATCTGGGGAGGAGCACTGAAGCTTTCTTT.

V and J are TRBV9 and TRBJ2-5; possible D gene TRBD2, 6 bases. The CDR3 loop spans 16 amino acids. The V gene lost 3 bases and the J gene lost 5 bases, with 20 bases spanning the gap. CDR1 and CDR2 from the germline V gene are SGDLS and YYNGEE. The CDR3 is CASSGKVAASAETQYF. CDR3 nucleotides: TGTGCCAGCAGCGGAAAGGTAGCGGCATCGGCGGAGACCCAGTACTTC.

This clonotype was observed a few times. The V call is TRBV3-1, the J call TRBJ2-2, with a tentative D call TRBD2 (5 bases). V gave up 2 bases and J gave up 6 bases, with 10 bases separating them. The length of the CDR3 is 14 residues. CDR1 and CDR2 from the germline V gene are LGHDT and YNNKEL (reference sequence). This CDR3 is CASSQSGSAGELFF. DNA for the CDR3: TGTGCCAGCAGCCAATCGGGGAGCGCCGGGGAGCTGTTTTTT. The full variable domain, its missing parts supplied by reference TRBV3-1 and TRBJ2-2, is DTAVSQTPKYLVTQMGNDKSIKCEQNLGHDTMYWYKQDSKKFLKIMFSYNNKELIINETVPNRFSPKSPDKAHLNLHINSLELGDSAVYFCASSQSGSAGELFFGEGSRLTVL.

This chain uses TRBV28 with TRBJ2-7; D might be TRBD1 or TRBD2, each matching 5 bases. V gave up 2 bases and J gave up 2 bases, with 10 bases separating them. This CDR3 is built from 14 residues. Germline values: CDR1 MDHEN, CDR2 SYDVKM. CDR3 coding DNA: TGTGCCAGCAGTTTAACGGGGCCCGCCTACGAGCAGTACTTC. Its translation is CASSLTGPAYEQYF.

In this sample, this clonotype turned up many times. The rearrangement uses TRBV12-3 or TRBV12-4 and TRBJ2-7, with a tentative D call TRBD1 (5 bases). The CDR3 loop spans 12 amino acids. Trimming removed 6 bases from V and 3 bases from J, with 9 bases in between. CDR3 protein: CASSQGFYEQYF. The CDR3 nucleotides are TGTGCCAGCAGCCAGGGTTTCTACGAGCAGTACTTC.

This clonotype was seen a few times. The V and J genes are TRBV11-2 and TRBJ1-3; D is unresolved. V was pared by 1 base and J by 5 bases, with 12 bases between. Per germline, CDR1 SGHAT and CDR2 FQNNGV. This CDR3 is built from 15 residues. In nucleotides, the CDR3 is TGTGCCAGCAGCTTAGGTCCCGGGGAACGAAACACCATATATTTT. Residues: CASSLGPGERNTIYF.

Ten or more counts support this clonotype. The CDR3 here is CASSEFGGMAGYGYTF. The DNA of the CDR3 is TGTGCCAGCAGTGAATTTGGAGGGATGGCAGGGTATGGCTACACCTTC. The genes are TRBV25-1 and TRBJ1-2, with a tentative D call TRBD1 (5 bases). CDR3 length: 16 amino acids. Germline CDR1 reads MGHDK; CDR2 reads SYGVNS. V was cut by 1 base and J by 5 bases, with 17 bases left in between.

The V and J genes are TRBV6-1 and TRBJ2-5; no firm D call. The CDR3 is made up of 14 amino acids. Trimming left V 6 bases short and J 6 bases short, with 17 bases between. CDR1 and CDR2 from the germline V gene are MNHNS and SASEGT. CDR3 nucleotide sequence: TGTGCCAGCAGCACGGGCCCGGCCCGCCAGACCCAGTACTTC. Translated: CASSTGPARQTQYF.

V is TRBV20-1 and J is TRBJ1-5; D remains ambiguous. The CDR3 is made up of 13 amino acids. Trimming took 6 bases from V and 9 from J, leaving 18 bases between them. Looked up from germline, CDR1 is DFQATT and CDR2 is SNEGSKA (reference sequence). DNA of the CDR3: TGCAGTGCATGGAACGAGGGTCTGGGGCCCCAGCATTTT. Its protein is CSAWNEGLGPQHF.

This clonotype was recorded many times. The rearrangement joins TRBV12-3 or TRBV12-4 to TRBJ2-7; the match to TRBD1 covers 8 bases. V lost 3 bases and J lost 1; bases outside the gene matches: 8. The CDR3 has 16 residues. The CDR3 bases are TGTGCCAGCAGTTTGACCGGGACAGGCCCATCCTACGAGCAGTACTTC. It yields the protein CASSLTGTGPSYEQYF.

This clonotype was recorded at least ten times. This chain connects TRBV10-3 to TRBJ2-5, with 9 bases identical to TRBD2. The CDR3 has 15 amino acids. V trimming: 6 bases; J trimming: 0 bases; junction bases outside the gene matches: 5. Germline assignment: CDR1 ENHRY and CDR2 SYGVKD. The CDR3 coding sequence is TGTGCCATCAGCGATAGCGGGGGCTACCAAGAGACCCAGTACTTC. It encodes CAISDSGGYQETQYF.

In this sample, this clonotype turned up many times. The chain is built from TRBV9 and TRBJ2-2, with D possibly TRBD1 on 6 matching bases. In germline, CDR1 is SGDLS, CDR2 YYNGEE. The CDR3 is 16 amino acids. Trimming pared 4 bases from V and 4 bases from J, leaving 17 bases between. The CDR3 nucleotides read TGTGCCAGCAGCCCCCAACAGGGAAGGAGCACCGGGGAGCTGTTTTTT. It codes for CASSPQQGRSTGELFF.

This clonotype was detected ten times or more. The rearrangement links TRBV6-5 to TRBJ1-5, with D unresolved. Trimming removed 4 bases at V and 0 bases at J, with 13 bases between. This CDR3 has 16 residues. The germline gives CDR1 MNHEY, CDR2 SVGAGI. CDR3 sequence (DNA): TGTGCCAGCAGTTCCCCCCAAGGCTATAGCAATCAGCCCCAGCATTTT. Its protein is CASSSPQGYSNQPQHF.

This clonotype was observed many times. This chain connects TRBV19 to TRBJ2-7; 11 bases align to TRBD1. CDR3 length: 15 amino acids. The junction had 4 bases not matched to a gene; V was cut back by 3 bases and J by 3 bases. Germline values: CDR1 LNHDA, CDR2 SQIVND (reference sequence). The chain's CDR3 is CASSIGTGGVYEQYF. DNA for the CDR3: TGTGCCAGTAGTATTGGGACAGGGGGAGTCTACGAGCAGTACTTC.